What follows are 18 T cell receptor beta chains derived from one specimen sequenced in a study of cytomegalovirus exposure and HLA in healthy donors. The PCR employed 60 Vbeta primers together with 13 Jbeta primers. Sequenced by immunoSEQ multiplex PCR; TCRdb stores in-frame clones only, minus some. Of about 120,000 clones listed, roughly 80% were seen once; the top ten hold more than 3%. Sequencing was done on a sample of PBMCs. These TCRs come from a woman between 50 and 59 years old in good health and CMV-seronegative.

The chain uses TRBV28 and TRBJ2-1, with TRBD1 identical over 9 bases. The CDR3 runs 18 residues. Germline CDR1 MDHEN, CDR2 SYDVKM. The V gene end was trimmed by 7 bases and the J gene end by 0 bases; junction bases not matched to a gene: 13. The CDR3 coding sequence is TGTGCCAGCATCCCCGGGGACAGGGACGGGAGCTCCTACAATGAGCAGTTCTTC. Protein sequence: CASIPGDRDGSSYNEQFF. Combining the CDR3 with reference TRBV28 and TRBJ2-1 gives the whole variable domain DVKVTQSSRYLVKRTGEKVFLECVQDMDHENMFWYRQDPGLGLRLIYFSYDVKMKEKGDIPEGYSVSREKKERFSLILESASTNQTSMYLCASIPGDRDGSSYNEQFFGPGTRLTVL.

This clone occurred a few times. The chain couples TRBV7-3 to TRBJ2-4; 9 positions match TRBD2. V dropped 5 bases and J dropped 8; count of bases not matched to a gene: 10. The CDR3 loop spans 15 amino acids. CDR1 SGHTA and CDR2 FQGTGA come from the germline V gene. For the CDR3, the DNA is TGTGCCAGCAGCATCACTAGCGGGCCGGGCGACATTCAGTACTTC. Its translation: CASSITSGPGDIQYF. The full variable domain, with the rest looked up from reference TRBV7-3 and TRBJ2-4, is GAGVSQTPSNKVTEKGKYVELRCDPISGHTALYWYRQSLGQGPEFLIYFQGTGAADDSGLPNDRFFAVRPEGSVSTLKIQRTERGDSAVYLCASSITSGPGDIQYFGAGTRLSVL.

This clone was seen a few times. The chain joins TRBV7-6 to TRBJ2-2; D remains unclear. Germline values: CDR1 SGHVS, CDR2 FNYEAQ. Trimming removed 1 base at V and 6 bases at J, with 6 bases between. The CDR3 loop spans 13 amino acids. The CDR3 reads CASSLGAAGELFF. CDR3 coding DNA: TGTGCCAGCAGCTTAGGCGCGGCCGGGGAGCTGTTTTTT. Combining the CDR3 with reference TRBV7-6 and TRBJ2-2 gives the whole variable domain GAGVSQSPRYKVTKRGQDVALRCDPISGHVSLYWYRQALGQGPEFLTYFNYEAQQDKSGLPNDRFSAERPEGSISTLTIQRTEQRDSAMYRCASSLGAAGELFFGEGSRLTVL.

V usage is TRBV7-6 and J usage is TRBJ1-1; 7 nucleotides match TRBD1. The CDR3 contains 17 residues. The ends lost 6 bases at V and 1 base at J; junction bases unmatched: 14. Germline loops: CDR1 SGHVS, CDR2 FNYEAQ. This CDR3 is CASRQQYTGTENTEAFF. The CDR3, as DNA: TGTGCCAGCAGACAACAATACACCGGGACAGAGAACACTGAAGCTTTCTTT.

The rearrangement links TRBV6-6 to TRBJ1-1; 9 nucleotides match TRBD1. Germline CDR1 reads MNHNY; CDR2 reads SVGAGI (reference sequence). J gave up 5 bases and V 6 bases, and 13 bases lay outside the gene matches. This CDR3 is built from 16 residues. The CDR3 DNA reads TGTGCCAGCAGCTTCCACCTACCGGGACAGGGAACTGAAGCTTTCTTT. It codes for CASSFHLPGQGTEAFF.

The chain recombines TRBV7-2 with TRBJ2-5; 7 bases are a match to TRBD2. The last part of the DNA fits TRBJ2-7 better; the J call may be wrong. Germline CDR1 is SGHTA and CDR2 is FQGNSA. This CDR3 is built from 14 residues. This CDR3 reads CASSLRLAFDEQYF. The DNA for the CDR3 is TGTGCCAGCAGCTTACGACTAGCTTTTGACGAGCAGTACTTC.

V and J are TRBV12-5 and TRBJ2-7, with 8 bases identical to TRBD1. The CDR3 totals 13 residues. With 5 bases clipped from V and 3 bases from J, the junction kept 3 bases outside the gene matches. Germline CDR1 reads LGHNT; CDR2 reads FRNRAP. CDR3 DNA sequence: TGTGCTAGTGGTGCCGGGACAGGCTACGAGCAGTACTTC. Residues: CASGAGTGYEQYF.

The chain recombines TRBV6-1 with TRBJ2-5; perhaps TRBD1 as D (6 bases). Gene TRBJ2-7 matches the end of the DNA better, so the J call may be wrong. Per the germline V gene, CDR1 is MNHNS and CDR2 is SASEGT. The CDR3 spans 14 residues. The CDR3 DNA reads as TGTGCCAGCAGTCCTAACAGGGCCTCCCTCGAGCAGTACTTC. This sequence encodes CASSPNRASLEQYF.

The CDR3 DNA is TGCAGCGTTGAGATGACAGTAGGAAATGAGCAGTTCTTC. Protein sequence: CSVEMTVGNEQFF. This sequence joins TRBV29-1 and TRBJ2-1; tentatively, D is TRBD1 (5 bases). The CDR3 is 13 residues long. Deletions cut 3 bases from V and 7 bases from J, with 13 bases between. Germline assignment: CDR1 SQVTM and CDR2 ANQGSEA.

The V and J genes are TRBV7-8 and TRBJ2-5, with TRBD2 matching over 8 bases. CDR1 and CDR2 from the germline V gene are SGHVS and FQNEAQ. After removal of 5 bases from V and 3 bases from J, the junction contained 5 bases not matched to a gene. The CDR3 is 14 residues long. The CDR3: CASSGSGGKETQYF. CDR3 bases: TGTGCCAGCAGCGGGTCGGGAGGGAAAGAGACCCAGTACTTC.

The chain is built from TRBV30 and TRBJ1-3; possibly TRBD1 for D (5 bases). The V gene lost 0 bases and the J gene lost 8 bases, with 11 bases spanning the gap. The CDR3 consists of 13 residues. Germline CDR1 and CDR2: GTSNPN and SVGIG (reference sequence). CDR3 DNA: TGTGCCTGGAGTGTAGGGCCGACAGACACCATATATTTT. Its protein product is CAWSVGPTDTIYF.

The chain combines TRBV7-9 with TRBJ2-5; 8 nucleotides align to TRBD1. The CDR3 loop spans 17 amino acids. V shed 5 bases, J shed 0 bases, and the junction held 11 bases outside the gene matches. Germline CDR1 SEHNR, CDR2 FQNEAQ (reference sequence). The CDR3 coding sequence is TGTGCCAGCAGCGGTGCTGGGAGACAGGGGTACCAAGAGACCCAGTACTTC. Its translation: CASSGAGRQGYQETQYF.

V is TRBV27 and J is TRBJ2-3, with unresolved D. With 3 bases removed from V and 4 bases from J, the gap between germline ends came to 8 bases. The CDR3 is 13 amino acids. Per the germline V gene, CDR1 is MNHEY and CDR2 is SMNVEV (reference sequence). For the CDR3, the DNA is TGTGCCAGCAGTTTTTCAACGGCAGATACGCAGTATTTT. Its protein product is CASSFSTADTQYF.

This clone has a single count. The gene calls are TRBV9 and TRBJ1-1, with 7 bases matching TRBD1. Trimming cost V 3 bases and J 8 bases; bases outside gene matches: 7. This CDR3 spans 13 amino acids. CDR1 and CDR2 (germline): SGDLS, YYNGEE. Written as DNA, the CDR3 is TGTGCCAGCAGCGATGGCCTGGGACAGGAAGCTTTCTTT. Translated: CASSDGLGQEAFF.

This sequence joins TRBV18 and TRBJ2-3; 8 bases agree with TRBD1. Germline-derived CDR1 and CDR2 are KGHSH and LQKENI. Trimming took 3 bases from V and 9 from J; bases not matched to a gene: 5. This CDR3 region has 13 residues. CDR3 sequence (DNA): TGTGCCAGCTCACCGGGGACAGGTGAAACGCAGTATTTT. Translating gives CASSPGTGETQYF.

DNA for the CDR3: TGTGCCAGTAGTGATTTAGCGGGAAGATCAGATACGCAGTATTTT. Translated: CASSDLAGRSDTQYF. The J gene is TRBJ2-3, the V gene TRBV19, with TRBD2 matching over 8 bases. V lost 5 bases and J lost 4; bases outside the gene matches: 8. From germline, CDR1 is LNHDA and CDR2 SQIVND (reference sequence). The CDR3 has 15 residues.

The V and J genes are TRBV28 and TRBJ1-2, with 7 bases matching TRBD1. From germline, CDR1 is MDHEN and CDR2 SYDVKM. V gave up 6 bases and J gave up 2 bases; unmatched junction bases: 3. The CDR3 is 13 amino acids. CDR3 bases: TGTGCCAGCAGATGGGACAGAAACTATGGCTACACCTTC. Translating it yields CASRWDRNYGYTF.

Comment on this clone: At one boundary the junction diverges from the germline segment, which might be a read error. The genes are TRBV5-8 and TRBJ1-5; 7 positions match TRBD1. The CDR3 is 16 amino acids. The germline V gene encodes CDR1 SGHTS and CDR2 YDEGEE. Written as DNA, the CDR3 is TGTGCCAGCAGCCCCTATCGGGGGACAGAGAATCGGCCCCAGCATTTT. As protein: CASSPYRGTENRPQHF.